Listed below are T cell receptor beta chains from one sample, sequenced in a study of blood T cell repertoires in COVID-19. Here immunoSEQ multiplex PCR was the method, and the copy in TCRdb shows in-frame clones only, minus some. The data hold 390,000 or so clones, with around 87% observed a single time. What was sequenced was PBMCs or T cells enriched from blood (not recorded which). These receptors were collected from a man aged 18 to 30 who had recovered from COVID-19. The CDR3 runs from the conserved cysteine through the conserved F or W. The order of the fields is D gene, V gene, clone size, J gene, CDR3 DNA, CDR3 protein. The D gene is left open where the match is weak. Expanded clones get a size class; other rows say once, few or many, or leave the size out.

d_gene: TRBD1; v_gene: TRBV2; abundance: -; j_gene: TRBJ2-7; CDR3nt: TGTGCCAGCTCCGACCTGACAGGGGATGGAGACGAGCAGTACTTC; CDR3aa: CASSDLTGDGDEQYF
d_gene: TRBD1; v_gene: TRBV6-2/TRBV6-3; abundance: -; j_gene: TRBJ2-7; CDR3nt: TGTGCCAGCAGTTCGGGACAGGGGATTGCCTACGAGCAGTACTTC; CDR3aa: CASSSGQGIAYEQYF
d_gene: -; v_gene: TRBV27; abundance: -; j_gene: TRBJ2-3; CDR3nt: TGTGCCAGCAGTCTAGCCCGGGGAGTGCGTACAGATACGCAGTATTTT; CDR3aa: CASSLARGVRTDTQYF
d_gene: -; v_gene: TRBV27; abundance: -; j_gene: TRBJ1-2; CDR3nt: TGTGCCAGCAGTTTCACGGGTAACTATGGCTACACCTTC; CDR3aa: CASSFTGNYGYTF
d_gene: -; v_gene: TRBV6-1; abundance: -; j_gene: TRBJ2-6; CDR3nt: TGTGCCAGCAGTGAGCGGGACAGTTCCATACGCGCCTCTGGGGCCAACGTCCTGACTTTC; CDR3aa: CASSERDSSIRASGANVLTF
d_gene: -; v_gene: TRBV19; abundance: -; j_gene: TRBJ2-7; CDR3nt: TGTGCCAGTAGTCGCCAGGGGAGAGACGAGCAGTACTTC; CDR3aa: CASSRQGRDEQYF
d_gene: -; v_gene: TRBV5-4; abundance: once; j_gene: TRBJ2-5; CDR3nt: TGTGCCAGCAGCTTGGGGCGGGGACTTCAAGAGACCCAGTACTTC; CDR3aa: CASSLGRGLQETQYF
d_gene: TRBD1; v_gene: TRBV27; abundance: -; j_gene: TRBJ2-1; CDR3nt: TGTGCCAGCAGTCGTCCGGGACAGCACAATGAGCAGTTCTTC; CDR3aa: CASSRPGQHNEQFF
d_gene: TRBD1; v_gene: TRBV24-1; abundance: -; j_gene: TRBJ2-2; CDR3nt: TGTGCCACCACTGACAGGGGGGCCGGGGAGCTGTTTTTT; CDR3aa: CATTDRGAGELFF
d_gene: -; v_gene: TRBV7-3; abundance: -; j_gene: TRBJ2-1; CDR3nt: TGTGCCAGCAGCTTAGGGCAGCTCAATGAGCAGTTCTTC; CDR3aa: CASSLGQLNEQFF
d_gene: -; v_gene: TRBV12-3/TRBV12-4; abundance: few; j_gene: TRBJ2-2; CDR3nt: TGTGCCAGCGGGGATCTAGCCACCGGGGAGCTGTTTTTT; CDR3aa: CASGDLATGELFF
d_gene: TRBD1; v_gene: TRBV6-6; abundance: -; j_gene: TRBJ2-7; CDR3nt: TGTGCCAGCAGTCCCTACTCCTCCGGGACAGGCTCTTTGGGGGAGCAGTACTTC; CDR3aa: CASSPYSSGTGSLGEQYF
d_gene: TRBD1; v_gene: TRBV20-1; abundance: -; j_gene: TRBJ1-2; CDR3nt: TGCAGTGCCCCCCGGGACAGACTCTACACCTTC; CDR3aa: CSAPRDRLYTF
d_gene: -; v_gene: TRBV5-1; abundance: -; j_gene: TRBJ2-7; CDR3nt: TGCGCCAGCAGCCTGGACAACTACGAGCAGTACTTC; CDR3aa: CASSLDNYEQYF
d_gene: -; v_gene: TRBV27; abundance: once; j_gene: TRBJ1-5; CDR3nt: TGTGCCAGCAGGAGTGCGTCCGCGGCCGCTCAAGACAATCAGCCCCAGCATTTT; CDR3aa: CASRSASAAAQDNQPQHF
d_gene: TRBD2; v_gene: TRBV11-2; abundance: -; j_gene: TRBJ2-3; CDR3nt: TGTGCCAGCAGCCCCATAGCGGGAAGTACAGATACGCAGTATTTT; CDR3aa: CASSPIAGSTDTQYF
d_gene: TRBD2; v_gene: TRBV2; abundance: -; j_gene: TRBJ2-2; CDR3nt: TGTGCCAGCTTGGTACTAGCGAGCGGGGAGCTGTTTTTT; CDR3aa: CASLVLASGELFF
d_gene: -; v_gene: TRBV11-3; abundance: -; j_gene: TRBJ1-1; CDR3nt: TGTGCCAGCAGCCGCGGGCGGGGCACTGAAGCTTTCTTT; CDR3aa: CASSRGRGTEAFF
d_gene: TRBD2; v_gene: TRBV28; abundance: -; j_gene: TRBJ2-2; CDR3nt: TGTGCCAGCACTCTCCGGGGGGACGGATACACCGGGGAGCTGTTTTTT; CDR3aa: CASTLRGDGYTGELFF
d_gene: -; v_gene: TRBV9; abundance: -; j_gene: TRBJ2-7; CDR3nt: TGTGCCAGCAGCGTAGGGCAGGGCGAGCAGTACTTC; CDR3aa: CASSVGQGEQYF
d_gene: -; v_gene: TRBV11-2; abundance: -; j_gene: TRBJ2-7; CDR3nt: TGTGCCAGCAGCCCCCGGGGAGGCCTATCCTACGAGCAGTACTTC; CDR3aa: CASSPRGGLSYEQYF
d_gene: -; v_gene: TRBV27; abundance: -; j_gene: TRBJ2-7; CDR3nt: TGTGCCAGCAGTCCCCCGGGGACTGCCTACGAGCAGTACTTC; CDR3aa: CASSPPGTAYEQYF
d_gene: TRBD1; v_gene: TRBV5-4; abundance: -; j_gene: TRBJ1-2; CDR3nt: TGTGCCAGCAGCCCCGGACAGGGACACTATGGCTACACCTTC; CDR3aa: CASSPGQGHYGYTF
d_gene: -; v_gene: TRBV15; abundance: few; j_gene: TRBJ2-1; CDR3nt: TGTGCCACCAGCAGAGTACCTTTAGCGGAGGCCAATATCGAGCAGTTCTTC; CDR3aa: CATSRVPLAEANIEQFF
d_gene: TRBD2; v_gene: TRBV28; abundance: -; j_gene: TRBJ2-1; CDR3nt: TGTGCCAGCAGCTCCCCGACGGCGGGAGCCTACAATGAGCAGTTCTTC; CDR3aa: CASSSPTAGAYNEQFF
d_gene: TRBD1; v_gene: TRBV5-1; abundance: -; j_gene: TRBJ1-4; CDR3nt: TGCGCCAGCAGTTTCGGACAGGGGGCTGAAAAACTGTTTTTT; CDR3aa: CASSFGQGAEKLFF